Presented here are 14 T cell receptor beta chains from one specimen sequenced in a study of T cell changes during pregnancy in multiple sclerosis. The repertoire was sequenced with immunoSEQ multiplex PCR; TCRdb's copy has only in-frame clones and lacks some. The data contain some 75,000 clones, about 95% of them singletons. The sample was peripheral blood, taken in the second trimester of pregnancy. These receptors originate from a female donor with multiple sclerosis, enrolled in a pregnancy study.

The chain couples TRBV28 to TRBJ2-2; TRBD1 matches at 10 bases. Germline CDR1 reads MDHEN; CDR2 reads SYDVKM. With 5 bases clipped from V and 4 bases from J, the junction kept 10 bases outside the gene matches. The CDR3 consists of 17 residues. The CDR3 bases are TGTGCCAGCAGTGGGCTCCGGGACAGGGGTCTCACCGGGGAGCTGTTTTTT. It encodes CASSGLRDRGLTGELFF.

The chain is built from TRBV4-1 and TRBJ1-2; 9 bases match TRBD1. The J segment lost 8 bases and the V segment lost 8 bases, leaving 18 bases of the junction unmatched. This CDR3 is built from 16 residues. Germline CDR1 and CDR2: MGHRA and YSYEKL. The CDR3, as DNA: TGCGCCAGCTTTGAGCCCAACAGGGGGCCCCGAGAAGGCTACACCTTC. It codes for CASFEPNRGPREGYTF.

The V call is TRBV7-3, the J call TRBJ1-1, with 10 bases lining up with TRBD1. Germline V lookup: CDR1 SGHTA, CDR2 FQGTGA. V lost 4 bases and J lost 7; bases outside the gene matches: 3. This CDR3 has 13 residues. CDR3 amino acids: CASSWTGGSEAFF. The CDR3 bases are TGTGCCAGCAGCTGGACAGGGGGGAGTGAAGCTTTCTTT.

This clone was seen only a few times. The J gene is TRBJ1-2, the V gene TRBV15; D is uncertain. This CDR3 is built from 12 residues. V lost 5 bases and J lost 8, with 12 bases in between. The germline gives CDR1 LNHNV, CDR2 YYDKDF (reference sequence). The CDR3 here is CATSGRGGGYTF. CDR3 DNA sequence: TGTGCCACCAGCGGCAGAGGTGGCGGCTACACCTTC.

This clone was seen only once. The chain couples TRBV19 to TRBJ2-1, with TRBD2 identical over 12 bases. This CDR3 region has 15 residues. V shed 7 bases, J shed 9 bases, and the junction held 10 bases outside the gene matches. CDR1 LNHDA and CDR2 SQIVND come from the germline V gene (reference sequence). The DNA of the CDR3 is TGTGCCAGTACCCTAATGGCTAGCGGGAGGGGTGAGCAGTTCTTC. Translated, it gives CASTLMASGRGEQFF. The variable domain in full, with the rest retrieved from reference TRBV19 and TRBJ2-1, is DGGITQSPKYLFRKEGQNVTLSCEQNLNHDAMYWYRQDPGQGLRLIYYSQIVNDFQKGDIAEGYSVSREKKESFPLTVTSAQKNPTAFYLCASTLMASGRGEQFFGPGTRLTVL.

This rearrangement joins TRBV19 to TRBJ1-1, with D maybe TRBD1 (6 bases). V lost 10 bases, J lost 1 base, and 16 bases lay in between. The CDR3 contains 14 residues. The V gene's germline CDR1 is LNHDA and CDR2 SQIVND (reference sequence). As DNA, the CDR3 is TGTGCCACCCAGATTGGGACATCGAACACTGAAGCTTTCTTT. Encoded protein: CATQIGTSNTEAFF.

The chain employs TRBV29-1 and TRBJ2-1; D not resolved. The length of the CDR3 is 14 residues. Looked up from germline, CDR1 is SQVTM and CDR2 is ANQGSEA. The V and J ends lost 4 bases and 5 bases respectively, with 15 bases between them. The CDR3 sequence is CSVAAEFTDNEQFF. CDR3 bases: TGCAGCGTTGCTGCTGAGTTTACGGACAATGAGCAGTTCTTC.

The CDR3: CASSPGTGRLGTEAFF. The CDR3 nucleotides are TGTGCCAGCTCACCAGGGACAGGGAGGTTGGGAACTGAAGCTTTCTTT. The chain joins TRBV18 to TRBJ1-1, with 9 bases lining up with TRBD1. CDR3 length: 16 residues. V was pared by 2 bases and J by 5 bases, with 9 bases of the junction left unmatched. CDR1 KGHSH and CDR2 LQKENI come from the germline V gene. Using reference TRBV18 and TRBJ1-1 for the parts outside the CDR3, the full variable domain is NAGVMQNPRHLVRRRGQEARLRCSPMKGHSHVYWYRQLPEEGLKFMVYLQKENIIDESGMPKERFSAEFPKEGPSILRIQQVVRGDSAAYFCASSPGTGRLGTEAFFGQGTRLTVV.

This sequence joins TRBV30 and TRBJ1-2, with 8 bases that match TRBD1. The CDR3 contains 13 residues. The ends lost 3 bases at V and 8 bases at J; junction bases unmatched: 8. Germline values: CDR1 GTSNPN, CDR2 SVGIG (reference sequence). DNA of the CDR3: TGTGCCTGGAGGGACAGGGTGTCGTGGGGCTACACCTTC. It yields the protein CAWRDRVSWGYTF. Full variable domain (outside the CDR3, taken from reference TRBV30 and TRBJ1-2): SQTIHQWPATLVQPVGSPLSLECTVEGTSNPNLYWYRQAAGRGLQLLFYSVGIGQISSEVPQNLSASRPQDRQFILSSKKLLLSDSGFYLCAWRDRVSWGYTFGSGTRLTVV.

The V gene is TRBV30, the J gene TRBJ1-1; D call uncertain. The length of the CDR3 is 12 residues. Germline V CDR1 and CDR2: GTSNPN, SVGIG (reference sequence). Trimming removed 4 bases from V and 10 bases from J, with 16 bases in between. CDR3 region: CAWTVRGGRAFF. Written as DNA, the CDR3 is TGTGCCTGGACCGTACGGGGAGGGCGAGCTTTCTTT. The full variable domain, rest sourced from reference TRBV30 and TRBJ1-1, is SQTIHQWPATLVQPVGSPLSLECTVEGTSNPNLYWYRQAAGRGLQLLFYSVGIGQISSEVPQNLSASRPQDRQFILSSKKLLLSDSGFYLCAWTVRGGRAFFGQGTRLTVV.

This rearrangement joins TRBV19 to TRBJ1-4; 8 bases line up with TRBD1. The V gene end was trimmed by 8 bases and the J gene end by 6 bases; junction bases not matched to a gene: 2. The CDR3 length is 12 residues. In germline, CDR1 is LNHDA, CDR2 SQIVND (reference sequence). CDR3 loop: CASSRGHEKLFF. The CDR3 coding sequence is TGTGCCAGTTCCAGGGGGCATGAAAAACTGTTTTTT.

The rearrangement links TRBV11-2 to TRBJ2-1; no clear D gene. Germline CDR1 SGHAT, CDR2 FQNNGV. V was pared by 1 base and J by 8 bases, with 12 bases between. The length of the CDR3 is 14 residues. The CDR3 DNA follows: TGTGCCAGCAGCTTAGGGTCTCCACTTGATGAGCAGTTCTTC. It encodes CASSLGSPLDEQFF.

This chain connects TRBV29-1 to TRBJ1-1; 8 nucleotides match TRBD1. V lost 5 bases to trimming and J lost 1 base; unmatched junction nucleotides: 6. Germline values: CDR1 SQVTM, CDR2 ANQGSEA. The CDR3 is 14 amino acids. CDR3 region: CSVSWDRRNTEAFF. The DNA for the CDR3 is TGCAGCGTTAGTTGGGACAGGAGGAACACTGAAGCTTTCTTT.

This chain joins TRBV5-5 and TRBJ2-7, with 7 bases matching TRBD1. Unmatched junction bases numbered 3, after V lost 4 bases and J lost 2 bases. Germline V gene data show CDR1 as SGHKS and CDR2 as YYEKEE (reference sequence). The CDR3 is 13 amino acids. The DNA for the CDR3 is TGTGCCAGCAGCACGACAGGGACCTACGAGCAGTACTTC. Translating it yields CASSTTGTYEQYF.